This passage covers 8 T cell receptor beta chains from one sample sequenced in a study of blood T cell repertoires in COVID-19. Using immunoSEQ multiplex PCR, the repertoire was profiled, and TCRdb retains in-frame clones only, with some absent. The table lists about 120,000 clones, 85% to 90% of them singletons. Specimen: peripheral blood. These receptors all come from a man older than 75 with acute or convalescent COVID-19.

This rearrangement joins TRBV21-1 to TRBJ2-3; the table's D gene call, TRBD2, was not cross checked with the DNA. TRBV21-1 is listed as a pseudogene. This CDR3 is built from 23 residues. The CDR3 DNA sequence: TGTGCCAGCAGCACCAGACGCGCCCAGCTTAGGCTAGCGGGAGAGGGGTGGACAGATACGCAGTATTTT. Translating gives CASSTRRAQLRLAGEGWTDTQYF.

Comment on this clone: A read error is possible here, since a much larger clone lies one base away. V usage is TRBV6-5 and J usage is TRBJ1-1, with 7 bases fitting TRBD1. The CDR3 has 13 amino acids. The V gene end was trimmed by 7 bases and the J gene end by 1 base; junction bases not matched to a gene: 3. Germline V CDR1 and CDR2: MNHEY, SVGAGI. In DNA, the CDR3 is TGTGCCAGCACCAGGACAGGGAACACTGAAGCTTTCTTT. It encodes CASTRTGNTEAFF.

V is TRBV18 and J is TRBJ1-1; TRBD1 agrees at 7 bases. With V trimmed by 3 bases and J by 9 bases, 4 bases remained unmatched. Germline values: CDR1 KGHSH, CDR2 LQKENI. This CDR3 has 12 amino acids. In nucleotides, the CDR3 is TGTGCCAGCTCACCCGGGGACAGTCAAGCTTTCTTT. The encoded protein is CASSPGDSQAFF. Drawing the rest from reference TRBV18 and TRBJ1-1, the complete variable domain is NAGVMQNPRHLVRRRGQEARLRCSPMKGHSHVYWYRQLPEEGLKFMVYLQKENIIDESGMPKERFSAEFPKEGPSILRIQQVVRGDSAAYFCASSPGDSQAFFGQGTRLTVV.

V and J are TRBV9 and TRBJ1-3; D gene uncertain. The CDR3 runs to 16 residues. Germline V lookup: CDR1 SGDLS, CDR2 YYNGEE. V was trimmed by 0 bases and J by 0 bases, leaving 10 bases between them. CDR3 loop: CASSVGSYASGNTIYF. The DNA of the CDR3 is TGTGCCAGCAGCGTAGGTAGTTATGCCTCTGGAAACACCATATATTTT.

This clone has only a few counts. This sequence joins TRBV4-1 and TRBJ1-5, with 7 bases matching TRBD1. The CDR3 covers 15 residues. Per germline, CDR1 MGHRA and CDR2 YSYEKL. J lost 0 bases, V lost 4 bases, and 3 bases had no gene match. The CDR3 DNA reads TGCGCCAGCAGCCTCGGGACAGTTAGCAATCAGCCCCAGCATTTT. Amino acid sequence: CASSLGTVSNQPQHF.

V gene TRBV7-9 combines with J gene TRBJ2-1; tentatively, D is TRBD1 (7 bases). The germline V and J ends were trimmed by 5 bases and 9 bases, with 20 bases remaining between them. The CDR3 runs 15 residues. The germline V gene has CDR1 SEHNR and CDR2 FQNEAQ (reference sequence). For the CDR3, the DNA is TGTGCCAGCAGCGGGCCGGGCAGGGGGGTAGGTGAGCAGTTCTTC. It yields the protein CASSGPGRGVGEQFF.

The chain combines TRBV19 with TRBJ1-2, with D maybe TRBD1 (5 bases). V lost 4 bases and J 5 bases, leaving 14 bases between the germline ends. Germline V CDR1 and CDR2: LNHDA, SQIVND (reference sequence). The CDR3 runs to 14 residues. The CDR3 loop is CASSTPGYRYGYTF. The CDR3 coding sequence is TGTGCCAGTAGTACCCCAGGGTACAGGTATGGCTACACCTTC. Combining the CDR3 with reference TRBV19 and TRBJ1-2 gives the whole variable domain DGGITQSPKYLFRKEGQNVTLSCEQNLNHDAMYWYRQDPGQGLRLIYYSQIVNDFQKGDIAEGYSVSREKKESFPLTVTSAQKNPTAFYLCASSTPGYRYGYTFGSGTRLTVV.

The chain employs TRBV6-6 and TRBJ2-7; 12 bases agree with TRBD2. The CDR3 is 16 amino acids. CDR1 and CDR2 from the germline V gene are MNHNY and SVGAGI (reference sequence). V trimming: 5 bases; J trimming: 6 bases; junction bases outside the gene matches: 11. Written as DNA, the CDR3 is TGTGCCAGCAGTCCTCTCTCAACTAGCGGGAGGTTCGAGCAGTACTTC. Protein sequence: CASSPLSTSGRFEQYF.